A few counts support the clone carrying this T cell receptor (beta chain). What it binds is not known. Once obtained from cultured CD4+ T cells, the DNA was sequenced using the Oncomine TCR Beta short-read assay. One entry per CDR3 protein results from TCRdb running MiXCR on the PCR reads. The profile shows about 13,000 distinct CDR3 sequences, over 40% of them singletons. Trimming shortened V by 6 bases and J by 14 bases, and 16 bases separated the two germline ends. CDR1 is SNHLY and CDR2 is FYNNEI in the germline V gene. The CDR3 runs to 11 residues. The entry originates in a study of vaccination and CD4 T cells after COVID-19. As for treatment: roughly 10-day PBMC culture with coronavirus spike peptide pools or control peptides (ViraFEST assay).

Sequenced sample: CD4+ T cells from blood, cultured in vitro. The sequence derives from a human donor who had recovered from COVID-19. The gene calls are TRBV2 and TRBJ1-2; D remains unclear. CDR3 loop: CASRRRAAGTF. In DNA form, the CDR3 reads TGTGCCAGCAGACGAAGGGCCGCGGGGACCTTC.